This T cell receptor (beta chain) comes out of a study of blood T cell repertoires in COVID-19. The wider study: Acute-phase and convalescent COVID-19 samples originated in the United States, Italy and Spain.

Profiled with immunoSEQ multiplex PCR; TCRdb holds only in-frame clones, not every one. Among about 210,000 clones, about four fifths were seen once, and the ten largest hold roughly 2.9%. Deletions cut 2 bases from V and 6 bases from J, with 14 bases between. Germline CDR1 is SEHNR and CDR2 is FQNEAQ (reference sequence). The CDR3 is 15 amino acids. The sequencing input was peripheral blood. The origin of this receptor is a man aged 45-65 years with active or convalescent COVID-19. The chain carries TRBV7-9 and TRBJ2-1, with a weak D call TRBD1 (5 bases). The CDR3 protein is CASSLTQAGSNEQFF. The CDR3 nucleotides are TGTGCCAGCAGCTTAACTCAGGCAGGGTCCAATGAGCAGTTCTTC.